What follows are 13 T cell receptor beta chains derived from one specimen sequenced in a study of long-term antiretroviral therapy in people with HIV. Samples were assayed with immunoSEQ v3.0 at survey level. Only in-frame clones appear in the TCRdb table, and some are missing; sequencing was by immunoSEQ multiplex PCR. The profile shows more than 25,000 clones, about 87% of them singletons. This material consisted of unsorted PBMCs, taken 1.8 years after starting antiretroviral therapy. The receptors were gathered from a woman in her late teens or twenties with HIV.

Notes on this clone: One junction end disagrees with the germline gene, perhaps due to a read error. This chain uses TRBV7-7 with TRBJ2-2; D uncertain. The germline V gene encodes CDR1 SSHAT and CDR2 FNYEAQ (reference sequence). This CDR3 spans 12 amino acids. The CDR3 nucleotides read TGTGCTAGCAGCTTCCCCACCGGGGAGCTGTTTTTT. Translating gives CASSFPTGELFF.

The gene calls are TRBV7-2 and TRBJ2-5; 9 bases match TRBD2. The germline V gene encodes CDR1 SGHTA and CDR2 FQGNSA. The CDR3 spans 15 residues. J lost 5 bases, V lost 6 bases, and 10 bases had no gene match. In DNA form, the CDR3 reads TGTGCCAGCAGGAGATCCCTAGCGGGGACGGAGACCCAGTACTTC. Amino acid sequence: CASRRSLAGTETQYF.

Concerning this clone itself: Other DNA sequences of this sample code for an identical CDR3. The chain has TRBV11-1 and TRBJ2-2; TRBD2 might be the D (6 bases). The V gene lost 0 bases and the J gene lost 4 bases, with 12 bases spanning the gap. CDR3 length: 16 amino acids. The germline gives CDR1 SGHAT, CDR2 FQDESV (reference sequence). CDR3 DNA sequence: TGTGCCAGCAGCTTAGCGAGCGGTAGCGGCACCGGGGAGCTGTTTTTT. This translates into CASSLASGSGTGELFF.

V usage is TRBV7-3 and J usage is TRBJ2-1; TRBD2 matches 8 bases. The germline V gene has CDR1 SGHTA and CDR2 FQGTGA. The CDR3 is made up of 16 amino acids. The trim removed 6 bases at V and 4 bases at J, leaving 11 bases unmatched. This chain's CDR3 is CASSPGRAGGYNEQFF. CDR3 DNA sequence: TGTGCCAGCAGTCCCGGGAGGGCGGGAGGTTACAATGAGCAGTTCTTC.

The chain couples TRBV27 to TRBJ2-1, with TRBD2 matching over 10 bases. CDR1 is MNHEY, CDR2 SMNVEV, per germline (reference sequence). CDR3 length: 18 amino acids. Germline trimming cut 3 bases from V and 3 bases from J; bases unmatched to any gene: 11. The CDR3, as DNA: TGTGCCAGCAGTTTCTTGCTAGCGGGAGACTCCTTCTACAATGAGCAGTTCTTC. It yields the protein CASSFLLAGDSFYNEQFF.

The chain recombines TRBV5-4 with TRBJ2-1; possible D gene TRBD2, 5 bases. The length of the CDR3 is 14 residues. Trimming took 2 bases from V and 10 from J, leaving 16 bases between them. Germline V gene sequence: CDR1 SGHNT, CDR2 YYREEE (reference sequence). In DNA, the CDR3 is TGTGCCAGCAGCTTAGTAGCGTCCGCAGCCGAGCAGTTCTTC. It specifies CASSLVASAAEQFF. The entire variable domain, with the rest obtained from reference TRBV5-4 and TRBJ2-1, is as follows: ETGVTQSPTHLIKTRGQQVTLRCSSQSGHNTVSWYQQALGQGPQFIFQYYREEENGRGNFPPRFSGLQFPNYSSELNVNALELDDSALYLCASSLVASAAEQFFGPGTRLTVL.

The chain links TRBV6-5 to TRBJ2-7; the match to TRBD2 covers 10 bases. The CDR3 has 15 amino acids. Germline CDR1 and CDR2: MNHEY and SVGAGI. Trimming at V came to 2 bases and at J to 4 bases, leaving 5 bases not matched to a gene. CDR3 nucleotides: TGTGCCAGCAGTTACGTAGCGGGAGGACAATACGAGCAGTACTTC. This translates into CASSYVAGGQYEQYF.

The chain joins TRBV6-5 to TRBJ2-2, with D possibly matching TRBD2 (6 bases). The CDR3 contains 15 residues. Germline assignment: CDR1 MNHEY and CDR2 SVGAGI. The ends were cut back, 1 base at V and 6 bases at J, with 12 bases in the middle. In nucleotides, the CDR3 is TGTGCCAGCAGTTACTGGACAACTAGCCCCGGGGAGCTGTTTTTT. This sequence encodes CASSYWTTSPGELFF.

This chain joins TRBV9 and TRBJ1-1, with D possibly TRBD1 on 6 matching bases. The V end lost 0 bases, the J end lost 5 bases, and 14 bases lay between the germline ends. The CDR3 loop spans 15 amino acids. The V gene's germline CDR1 is SGDLS and CDR2 YYNGEE. Written as DNA, the CDR3 is TGTGCCAGCAGCGTAGGAACAGGGTGGGGGACTGAAGCTTTCTTT. Translating gives CASSVGTGWGTEAFF.

V gene TRBV28 combines with J gene TRBJ2-3; TRBD2 aligns across 13 bases. The germline CDR1 and CDR2 sequences are MDHEN and SYDVKM. The CDR3 contains 18 residues. Trimming took 3 bases from V and 2 from J; bases not matched to a gene: 8. The CDR3 spells CASSLGTSGNQLTDTQYF. The DNA for the CDR3 is TGTGCCAGCAGTTTGGGGACTAGCGGGAATCAGCTCACAGATACGCAGTATTTT.

This clone was seen just once. This chain joins TRBV10-2 and TRBJ2-7; TRBD1 or TRBD2 may be the D gene (5 bases each). The V gene lost 3 bases and the J gene lost 4 bases, with 19 bases spanning the gap. The germline CDR1 and CDR2 sequences are WSHSY and SAAADI. There are 16 residues in the CDR3. Written as DNA, the CDR3 is TGCGCCAGCAGTGACGAGGGGACGCCCGAAGGGTACGAGCAGTACTTC. It codes for CASSDEGTPEGYEQYF.

The CDR3 loop reads CASSQRRGRELFF. In DNA form, the CDR3 reads TGCGCCAGCAGCCAAAGGCGGGGACGAGAGCTGTTTTTT. The chain is built from TRBV4-1 and TRBJ2-2; D possibly corresponds to TRBD2 (6 bases). The CDR3 is 13 amino acids. CDR1 is MGHRA and CDR2 is YSYEKL in the germline V gene. V shed 2 bases and J shed 11 bases, with 12 bases lying between them.

This rearrangement joins TRBV28 to TRBJ2-7, with D unresolved. Germline V gene lookup returns CDR1 MDHEN and CDR2 SYDVKM. This CDR3 spans 11 amino acids. V was clipped by 5 bases and J by 2 bases, with 4 bases between them. The CDR3 region is CASSTPYEQYF. DNA of the CDR3: TGTGCCAGCAGTACCCCCTACGAGCAGTACTTC.